Listed here are 2 T cell receptor beta chains from one sample, sequenced in a study of T cells in Graves' hyperthyroidism and ophthalmopathy. Regions amplified from RNA transcripts were the TCR beta CDR3 regions. Initially, a first-round RT-PCR of the TCR CDR3 employed the HTBI primer set. TCRdb reprocessed the multiplex PCR reads with MiXCR, giving one entry per CDR3 protein. The sample records some 740,000 distinct CDR3 sequences, 14% being singletons. The sequenced material came from blood. The receptors were gathered from a young woman with Graves' hyperthyroidism.

To note about this clonotype: A single base separates this from a much larger clone, so it may be a read error. The chain employs TRBV11-2 and TRBJ2-5; D not certain. The CDR3 has 12 amino acids. Trimming took off 3 bases at V and 13 bases at J, with 15 bases between the two ends. From germline, CDR1 is SGHAT and CDR2 FQNNGV. CDR3 coding DNA: TGTGCCAGCAGCTTGGTACTTCACGAGCGGTACTTC. Protein: CASSLVLHERYF.

This clonotype was seen a handful of times. The chain is built from TRBV20-1 and TRBJ2-3; D is perhaps TRBD2 (7 bases). V lost 0 bases and J lost 4, with 14 bases in between. The CDR3 consists of 15 residues. Germline V gene sequence: CDR1 DFQATT, CDR2 SNEGSKA (reference sequence). The CDR3 coding sequence is TGCAGTGCTAGAGATCACGGGGAGGGGGCAGATACGCAGTATTTT. Its protein product is CSARDHGEGADTQYF.